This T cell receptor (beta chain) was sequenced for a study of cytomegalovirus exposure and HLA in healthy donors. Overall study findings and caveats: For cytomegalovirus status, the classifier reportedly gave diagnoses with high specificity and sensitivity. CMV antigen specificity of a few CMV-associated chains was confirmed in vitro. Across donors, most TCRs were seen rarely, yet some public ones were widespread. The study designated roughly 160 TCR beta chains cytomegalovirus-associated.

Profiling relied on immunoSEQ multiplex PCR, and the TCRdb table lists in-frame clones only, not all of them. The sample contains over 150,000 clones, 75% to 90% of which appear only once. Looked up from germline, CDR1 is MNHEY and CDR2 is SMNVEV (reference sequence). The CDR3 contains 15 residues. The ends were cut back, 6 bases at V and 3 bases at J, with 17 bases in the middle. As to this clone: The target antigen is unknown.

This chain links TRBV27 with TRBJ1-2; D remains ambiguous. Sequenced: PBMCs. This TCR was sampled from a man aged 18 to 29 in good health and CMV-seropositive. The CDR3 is CASRTASPADYGYTF. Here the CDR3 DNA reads TGTGCCAGCAGAACGGCCTCCCCGGCGGACTATGGCTACACCTTC.